These 5 T cell receptor beta chains were all obtained from the same sample, sequenced in a study of blood T cell repertoires in COVID-19. Generated by immunoSEQ multiplex PCR, the TCRdb table keeps only in-frame clones and is missing some. Altogether roughly 200,000 clones are present, more than 75% being singletons, with the ten largest covering roughly 3%. The sequenced sample was peripheral blood. Every receptor here comes from a man aged 60 to 75 with acute or convalescent COVID-19.

This chain uses TRBV6-6 with TRBJ1-1; weak D call: TRBD1 (5 bases). CDR3 length: 14 residues. Germline CDR1 reads MNHNY; CDR2 reads SVGAGI (reference sequence). Trimming cost V 6 bases and J 4 bases, with 15 bases left between them. The CDR3 DNA is TGTGCCAGCAGCGCCCCGGGGGGTGGCACTGAAGCTTTCTTT. Its protein product is CASSAPGGGTEAFF.

The chain has TRBV7-9 and TRBJ2-7, with TRBD1 identical over 8 bases. CDR3 length equals 15 residues. The germline V gene encodes CDR1 SEHNR and CDR2 FQNEAQ (reference sequence). V trimming: 5 bases; J trimming: 2 bases; junction bases outside the gene matches: 8. The DNA of the CDR3 is TGTGCCAGCAGCCCCCGGGACAGGTCTCCCTACGAGCAGTACTTC. It specifies CASSPRDRSPYEQYF.

This CDR3 reads CASSTATNTGELFF. The CDR3 DNA reads TGTGCCAGCTCAACCGCAACAAACACCGGGGAGCTGTTTTTT. This chain uses TRBV18 with TRBJ2-2; no clear D. The CDR3 consists of 14 residues. V was trimmed by 5 bases and J by 2 bases, leaving 9 bases between them. Germline CDR1 and CDR2: KGHSH and LQKENI.

The chain couples TRBV29-1 to TRBJ2-1; no clear D. This CDR3 has 14 residues. Per the germline V gene, CDR1 is SQVTM and CDR2 is ANQGSEA. V was cut by 4 bases and J by 6 bases, with 16 bases left in between. CDR3 DNA sequence: TGCAGCGTTGCTGACACCTCGCCCGTCAATGAGCAGTTCTTC. Protein product: CSVADTSPVNEQFF.

The chain carries TRBV5-1 and TRBJ2-3; 10 nucleotides agree with TRBD1. V lost 4 bases and J lost 1; bases outside the gene matches: 6. In germline, CDR1 is SGHRS, CDR2 YFSETQ. This CDR3 is 16 amino acids long. CDR3 loop: CASSPPGTGGTDTQYF. CDR3 bases: TGCGCCAGCAGCCCCCCCGGGACAGGGGGCACAGATACGCAGTATTTT.